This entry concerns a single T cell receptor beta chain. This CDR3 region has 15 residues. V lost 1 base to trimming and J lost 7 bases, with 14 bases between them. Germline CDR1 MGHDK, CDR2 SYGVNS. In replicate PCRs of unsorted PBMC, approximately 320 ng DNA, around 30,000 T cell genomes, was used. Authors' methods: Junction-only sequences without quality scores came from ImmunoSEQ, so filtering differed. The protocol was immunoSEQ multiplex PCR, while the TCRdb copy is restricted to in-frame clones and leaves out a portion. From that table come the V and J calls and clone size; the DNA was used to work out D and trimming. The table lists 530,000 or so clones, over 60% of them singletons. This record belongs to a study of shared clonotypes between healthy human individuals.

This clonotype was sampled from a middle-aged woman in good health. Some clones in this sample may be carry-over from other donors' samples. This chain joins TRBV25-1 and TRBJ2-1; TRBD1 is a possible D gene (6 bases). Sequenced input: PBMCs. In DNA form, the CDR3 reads TGTGCCAGCAGTGAATCTGAGCCCGGGACAAATGAGCAGTTCTTC. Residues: CASSESEPGTNEQFF.